This is a list of T cell receptor beta chains from one sample in a study of blood T cell repertoires in COVID-19. Assay used: immunoSEQ multiplex PCR; TCRdb lists only in-frame clones, some missing. Of roughly 280,000 clones in the sample, roughly 86% are singletons; the top ten hold roughly 8.5%. Sequences were obtained from peripheral blood. The receptors were sampled from a man between 35 and 55 years old with active or convalescent COVID-19. Each CDR3 is given with its conserved first and last residue. D genes are given only for firm matches. Expanded clones get a size class; other rows say once, few or many, or leave the size out.

clone size	D gene	V gene	J gene	CDR3 protein	CDR3 DNA
-	TRBD2	TRBV24-1	TRBJ2-2	CATSLAGGGRSGELFF	TGTGCCACCAGTCTTGCGGGAGGTGGGCGATCGGGGGAGCTGTTTTTT
-	-	TRBV5-1	TRBJ2-3	CASSLNGRDGDTQYF	TGCGCCAGCAGCTTGAATGGGCGGGATGGAGATACGCAGTATTTT
few	-	TRBV19	TRBJ1-2	CASESEAGYTF	TGTGCCAGTGAGTCGGAGGCTGGCTACACCTTC
-	-	TRBV6-1	TRBJ1-3	CASSEEYRVGNTIYF	TGTGCCAGCAGTGAAGAGTACAGGGTCGGAAACACCATATATTTT
-	-	TRBV19	TRBJ2-7	CASSEGGGIYEQYF	TGTGCCAGTAGTGAAGGAGGTGGGATTTACGAGCAGTACTTC
-	TRBD1	TRBV28	TRBJ1-4	CASSLIGTEEEKLFF	TGTGCCAGCAGTTTAATCGGGACAGAGGAGGAAAAACTGTTTTTT
-	-	TRBV11-3	TRBJ2-2	CASSLVRLGSSGELFF	TGTGCCAGCAGCTTGGTGAGACTAGGATCTTCCGGGGAGCTGTTTTTT
few	TRBD2	TRBV7-9	TRBJ2-1	CASSSLAGGQEQFF	TGTGCCAGCAGTTCCTTAGCGGGGGGGCAAGAGCAGTTCTTC
-	-	TRBV12-3/TRBV12-4	TRBJ2-5	CASSLARGETQYF	TGTGCCAGCAGTTTAGCTCGGGGAGAGACCCAGTACTTC
-	TRBD1	TRBV24-1	TRBJ1-6	CATRCFPRSGTGNIPGSPLHF	TGTGCCACCAGATGCTTCCCCAGGTCGGGGACAGGGAACATCCCTGGGTCACCCCTCCACTTT
-	TRBD1	TRBV5-1	TRBJ1-2	CASSLLTGAINYGYTF	TGCGCCAGCAGCTTGCTTACAGGGGCGATTAACTATGGCTACACCTTC
-	-	TRBV7-6	TRBJ2-7	CASSQPGQRYEQYF	TGTGCCAGCAGCCAACCGGGACAAAGATACGAGCAGTACTTC
-	-	TRBV15	TRBJ2-4	CATSRENRVVNIQYF	TGTGCCACCAGCAGAGAAAACAGGGTCGTAAACATTCAGTACTTC
few	TRBD1	TRBV27	TRBJ1-5	CASSLGQGSRPQHF	TGTGCCAGCAGTTTAGGACAGGGGTCGCGGCCCCAGCATTTT
-	-	TRBV7-7	TRBJ2-7	CASSQGRAAEQYF	TGTGCCAGCAGCCAAGGCAGGGCTGCCGAGCAGTACTTC
few	TRBD1	TRBV6-5	TRBJ1-2	CASSYGTGGYGYTF	TGTGCCAGCAGTTACGGGACAGGGGGGTATGGCTACACCTTC
-	-	TRBV2	TRBJ1-3	CASSAGFSGNTIYF	TGTGCCAGCAGCGCGGGGTTTTCTGGAAACACCATATATTTT
few	-	TRBV7-9	TRBJ2-7	CASSRRPVGAQLTYEQYF	TGTGCCAGCAGCCGTCGGCCTGTGGGGGCGCAGCTAACTTACGAGCAGTACTTC
-	TRBD1	TRBV10-1	TRBJ1-3	CASSGQGGNTIYF	TGCGCCAGCAGTGGACAGGGCGGAAACACCATATATTTT
-	TRBD2	TRBV6-4	TRBJ2-1	CASSWTSGTEQFF	TGTGCCAGCAGCTGGACTAGCGGGACTGAGCAGTTCTTC
-	TRBD1	TRBV7-9	TRBJ2-3	CASSLTGDADTQYF	TGTGCCAGCAGCTTAACAGGGGATGCAGATACGCAGTATTTT
-	TRBD2	TRBV30	TRBJ2-2	CAWSDLAGGDTGELFF	TGTGCCTGGAGTGATCTAGCGGGGGGGGACACCGGGGAGCTGTTTTTT